A single sample gave rise to the 16 T cell receptor beta chains below, sequenced in a study of control samples from healthy donors and cancer patients. The method was immunoSEQ multiplex PCR; TCRdb's version includes in-frame clones alone and lacks a portion of them. Counted here are 100,000 to 150,000 clones, about 90% occurring once; the ten biggest clones make up over 6.5%. The material sequenced was PBMCs. The receptors were sampled from a man in his forties or fifties with head and neck cancer.

This clone was observed a few times. The J gene is TRBJ1-2, the V gene TRBV19; D gene uncertain. This CDR3 has 14 amino acids. Germline loops: CDR1 LNHDA, CDR2 SQIVND (reference sequence). V gave up 5 bases and J gave up 10 bases, with 20 bases separating them. In nucleotides, the CDR3 is TGTGCCAGTAGTCCCCTAGAGAGGGCCTCAGTCTACACCTTC. Its translation: CASSPLERASVYTF.

The chain links TRBV12-3 or TRBV12-4 to TRBJ1-5, with D unresolved. CDR3 length: 13 amino acids. The ends were cut back, 5 bases at V and 7 bases at J, with 12 bases in the middle. The CDR3 nucleotides are TGTGCCAGCAGTCTACGGATAGGCCAGCCCCAGCATTTT. Translated: CASSLRIGQPQHF.

This chain connects TRBV6-6 to TRBJ1-2; maybe TRBD1 (5 bases). Germline assignment: CDR1 MNHNY and CDR2 SVGAGI (reference sequence). There are 14 residues in the CDR3. The ends were cut back, 6 bases at V and 4 bases at J, with 15 bases in the middle. This CDR3 is CASRPRGPSYGYTF. DNA for the CDR3: TGTGCCAGCAGGCCCCGGGGCCCGTCCTATGGCTACACCTTC.

J is TRBJ2-2 and V is TRBV18; D ambiguous. Germline values: CDR1 KGHSH, CDR2 LQKENI. V lost 2 bases, J lost 0 bases, and 10 bases lay in between. The CDR3 totals 16 residues. The CDR3 region is CASSPSPRTNTGELFF. CDR3 DNA sequence: TGTGCCAGCTCACCAAGCCCCAGAACGAACACCGGGGAGCTGTTTTTT.

This sequence joins TRBV7-9 and TRBJ1-2; 7 bases fit TRBD1. Per the germline V gene, CDR1 is SEHNR and CDR2 is FQNEAQ (reference sequence). The CDR3 is made up of 14 amino acids. Germline trimming cut 1 base from V and 10 bases from J; bases unmatched to any gene: 9. The DNA of the CDR3 is TGTGCCAGCAGCTTAGGGGGACAGTCTACTGACTACACCTTC. It encodes CASSLGGQSTDYTF.

The chain carries TRBV30 and TRBJ2-2; TRBD2 is a possible D gene (6 bases). The germline CDR1 and CDR2 sequences are GTSNPN and SVGIG (reference sequence). The CDR3 is 13 amino acids. The V end lost 2 bases, the J end lost 6 bases, and 10 bases lay between the germline ends. The DNA for the CDR3 is TGTGCCTGGAGTCATCCTAGCGCCGGGGAGCTGTTTTTT. Translating gives CAWSHPSAGELFF.

The gene calls are TRBV27 and TRBJ1-2; D not resolved. V lost 2 bases and J 5 bases, leaving 15 bases between the germline ends. The germline V gene encodes CDR1 MNHEY and CDR2 SMNVEV (reference sequence). CDR3 length: 15 residues. DNA for the CDR3: TGTGCCAGCAGTTTAGGTAGGGCAGGCGAGTATGGCTACACCTTC. It encodes CASSLGRAGEYGYTF.

V and J are TRBV6-5 and TRBJ2-1; 10 bases fit TRBD2. V lost 7 bases and J lost 8; bases outside the gene matches: 5. The V gene's germline CDR1 is MNHEY and CDR2 SVGAGI. The CDR3 loop spans 13 amino acids. CDR3 region: CASTAGGMDEQFF. CDR3 in DNA: TGTGCCAGCACAGCGGGAGGGATGGATGAGCAGTTCTTC.

The chain couples TRBV12-3 or TRBV12-4 to TRBJ1-2, with D perhaps TRBD1 (5 bases). This CDR3 has 13 residues. Trimming shortened V by 3 bases and J by 6 bases, and 11 bases separated the two germline ends. The chain's CDR3 is CASSLARAHGYTF. CDR3 coding DNA: TGTGCCAGCAGTTTGGCCAGGGCACATGGCTACACCTTC.

V gene TRBV5-1 combines with J gene TRBJ1-2; D not certain. From germline, CDR1 is SGHRS and CDR2 YFSETQ. V lost 4 bases to trimming and J lost 0 bases, with 4 bases between them. The CDR3 loop spans 12 amino acids. CDR3 residues: CASSDSNYGYTF. DNA of the CDR3: TGCGCCAGCAGCGATTCTAACTATGGCTACACCTTC.

The chain combines TRBV4-1 with TRBJ2-2; D is uncertain. The CDR3 covers 15 residues. V shed 2 bases and J shed 4 bases, with 11 bases lying between them. Per germline, CDR1 MGHRA and CDR2 YSYEKL. The CDR3 region is CASSQTPDRTGELFF. Written as DNA, the CDR3 is TGCGCCAGCAGCCAAACGCCAGACCGCACCGGGGAGCTGTTTTTT.

The chain employs TRBV3-1 (or the pseudogene TRBV3-2) and TRBJ1-5, with TRBD1 identical over 8 bases. Germline values: CDR1 LGHDT, CDR2 YNNKEL (reference sequence). V shed 2 bases, J shed 5 bases, and the junction held 2 bases outside the gene matches. This CDR3 is 14 amino acids long. The CDR3 DNA follows: TGTGCCAGCAGCCAAATGACAGGGGATCAGCCCCAGCATTTT. Encoded protein: CASSQMTGDQPQHF.

This sequence joins TRBV7-9 and TRBJ2-2; D gene ambiguous. Germline CDR1 and CDR2: SEHNR and FQNEAQ (reference sequence). This CDR3 has 13 amino acids. V dropped 3 bases and J dropped 1 base, with 3 bases sitting between them. The CDR3 here is CASSFGNTGELFF. The CDR3 coding sequence is TGTGCCAGCAGCTTCGGGAACACCGGGGAGCTGTTTTTT.

This rearrangement joins TRBV24-1 to TRBJ1-1; D not certain. Germline V CDR1 and CDR2: KGHDR, SFDVKD. The CDR3 totals 11 residues. The germline V and J ends were trimmed by 6 bases and 8 bases, with 9 bases remaining between them. The DNA for the CDR3 is TGTGCCACCAGTCATCGATCCGAAGCTTTCTTT. The encoded protein is CATSHRSEAFF.

CDR3 DNA sequence: TGTGCCAGCAGTCTACAGGGGGCGGGTGGCTACACCTTC. As protein: CASSLQGAGGYTF. V and J are TRBV12-3 or TRBV12-4 and TRBJ1-2, with 9 nucleotides matching TRBD1. Trimming cost V 5 bases and J 7 bases; bases outside gene matches: 5. The CDR3 is 13 residues long.

The J gene is TRBJ1-4, the V gene TRBV29-1; TRBD1 is a possible D gene (5 bases). The V end was cut by 4 bases, the J end by 4 bases, with 19 bases between. Germline CDR1 reads SQVTM; CDR2 reads ANQGSEA. The CDR3 runs 16 residues. The CDR3 sequence: CSVVGGATGINEKLFF. The CDR3 DNA reads as TGCAGCGTTGTGGGGGGAGCGACGGGGATTAATGAAAAACTGTTTTTT.